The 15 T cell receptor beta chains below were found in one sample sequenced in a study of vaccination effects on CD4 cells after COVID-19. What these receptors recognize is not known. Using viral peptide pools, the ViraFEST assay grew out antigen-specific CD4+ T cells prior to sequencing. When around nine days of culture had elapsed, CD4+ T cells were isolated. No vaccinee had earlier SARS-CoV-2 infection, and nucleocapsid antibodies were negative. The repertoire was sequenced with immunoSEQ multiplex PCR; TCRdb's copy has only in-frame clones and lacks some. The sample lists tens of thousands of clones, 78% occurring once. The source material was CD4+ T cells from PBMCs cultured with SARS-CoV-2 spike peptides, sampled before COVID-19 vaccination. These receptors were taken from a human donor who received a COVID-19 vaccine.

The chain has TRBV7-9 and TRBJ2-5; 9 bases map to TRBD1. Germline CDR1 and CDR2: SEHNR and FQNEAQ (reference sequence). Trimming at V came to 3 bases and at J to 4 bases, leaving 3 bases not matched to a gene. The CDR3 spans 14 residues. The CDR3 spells CASSFRQGGETQYF. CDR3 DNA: TGTGCCAGCAGCTTCCGACAGGGGGGAGAGACCCAGTACTTC.

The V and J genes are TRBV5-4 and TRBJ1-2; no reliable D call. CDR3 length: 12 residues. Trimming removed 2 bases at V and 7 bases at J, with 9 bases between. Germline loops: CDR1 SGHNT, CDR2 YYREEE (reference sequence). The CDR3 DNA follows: TGTGCCAGCAGCTTCGGGGTTAGTGGCTACACCTTC. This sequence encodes CASSFGVSGYTF.

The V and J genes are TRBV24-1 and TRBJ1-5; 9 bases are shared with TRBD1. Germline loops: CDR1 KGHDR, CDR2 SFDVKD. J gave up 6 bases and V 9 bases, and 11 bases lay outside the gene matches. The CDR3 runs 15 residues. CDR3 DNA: TGTGCCACCGACCCCCCTACAGGGGGCGGTCAGCCCCAGCATTTT. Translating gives CATDPPTGGGQPQHF.

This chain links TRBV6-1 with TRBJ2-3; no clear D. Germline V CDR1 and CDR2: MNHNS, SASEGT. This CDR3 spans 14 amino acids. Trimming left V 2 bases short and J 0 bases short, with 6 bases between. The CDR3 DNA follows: TGTGCCAGCAGTGAAAGTTTTAGCACAGATACGCAGTATTTT. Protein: CASSESFSTDTQYF.

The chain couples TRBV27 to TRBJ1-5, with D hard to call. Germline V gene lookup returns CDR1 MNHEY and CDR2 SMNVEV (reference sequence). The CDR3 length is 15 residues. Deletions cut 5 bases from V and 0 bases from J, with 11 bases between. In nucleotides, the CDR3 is TGTGCCAGCAGTCCGGACGGGGATAGCAATCAGCCCCAGCATTTT. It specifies CASSPDGDSNQPQHF.

In nucleotides, the CDR3 is TGTGCCAGCATGGGACCCGCTTATAATTCACCCCTCCACTTT. Translating gives CASMGPAYNSPLHF. This sequence joins TRBV2 and TRBJ1-6, with a weak D call TRBD1 (5 bases). Germline CDR1 and CDR2: SNHLY and FYNNEI. Between the trimmed V and J ends, which lost 7 bases and 4 bases, there was a span of 11 bases. This CDR3 region has 14 residues.

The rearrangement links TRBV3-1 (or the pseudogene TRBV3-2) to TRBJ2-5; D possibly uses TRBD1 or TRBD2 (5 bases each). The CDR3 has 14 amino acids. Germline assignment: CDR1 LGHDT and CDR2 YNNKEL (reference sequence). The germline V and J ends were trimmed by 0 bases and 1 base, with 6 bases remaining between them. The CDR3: CASSQERGQETQYF. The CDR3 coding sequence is TGTGCCAGCAGCCAAGAGAGGGGCCAAGAGACCCAGTACTTC.

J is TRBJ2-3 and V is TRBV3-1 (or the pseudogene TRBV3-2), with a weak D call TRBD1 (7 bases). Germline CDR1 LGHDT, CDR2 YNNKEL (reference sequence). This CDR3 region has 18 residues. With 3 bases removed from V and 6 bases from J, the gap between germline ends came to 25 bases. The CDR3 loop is CASSQLPTPGGRTDTQYF. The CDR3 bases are TGTGCCAGCAGCCAGCTCCCCACCCCAGGGGGGCGGACTGATACGCAGTATTTT.

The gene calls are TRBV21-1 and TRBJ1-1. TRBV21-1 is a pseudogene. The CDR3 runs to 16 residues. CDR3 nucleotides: TGTGCCAGCAGCGCCTGCCCCCGCCCCCGGAACACTGAAGCTTTCTTT. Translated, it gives CASSACPRPRNTEAFF.

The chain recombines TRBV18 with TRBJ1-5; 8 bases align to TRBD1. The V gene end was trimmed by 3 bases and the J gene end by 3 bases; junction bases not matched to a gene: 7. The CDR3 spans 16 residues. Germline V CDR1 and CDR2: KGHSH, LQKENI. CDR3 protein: CASSPTGATVNQPQHF. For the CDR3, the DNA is TGTGCCAGCTCACCGACAGGGGCCACGGTCAATCAGCCCCAGCATTTT.

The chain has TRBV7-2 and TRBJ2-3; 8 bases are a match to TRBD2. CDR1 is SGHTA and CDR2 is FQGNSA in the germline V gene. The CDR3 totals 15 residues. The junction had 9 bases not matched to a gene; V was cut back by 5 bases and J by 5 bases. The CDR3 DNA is TGTGCCAGCAGCACCAAAGCGGGGGCACAAGATACGCAGTATTTT. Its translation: CASSTKAGAQDTQYF.

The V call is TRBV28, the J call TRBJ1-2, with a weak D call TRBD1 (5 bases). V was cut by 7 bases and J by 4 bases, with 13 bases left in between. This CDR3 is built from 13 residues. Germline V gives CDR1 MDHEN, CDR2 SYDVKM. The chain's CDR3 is CASTQGDTYGYTF. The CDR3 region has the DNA TGTGCCAGCACCCAGGGAGATACCTATGGCTACACCTTC.

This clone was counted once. CDR3 protein: CASTGGRAEAFF. CDR3 nucleotides: TGCGCCAGCACGGGAGGGAGGGCTGAAGCTTTCTTT. This chain links TRBV10-2 with TRBJ1-1; D not certain. V gave up 7 bases and J gave up 6 bases, with 12 bases separating them. Germline V CDR1 and CDR2: WSHSY, SAAADI. This CDR3 comprises 12 residues.

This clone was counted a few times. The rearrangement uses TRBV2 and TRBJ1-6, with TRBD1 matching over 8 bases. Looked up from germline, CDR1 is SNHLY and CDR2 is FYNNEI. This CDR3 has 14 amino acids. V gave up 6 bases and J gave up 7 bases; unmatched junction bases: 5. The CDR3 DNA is TGTGCCAGCAGAAGGACAGGGTCGAATTCACCCCTCCACTTT. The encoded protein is CASRRTGSNSPLHF.

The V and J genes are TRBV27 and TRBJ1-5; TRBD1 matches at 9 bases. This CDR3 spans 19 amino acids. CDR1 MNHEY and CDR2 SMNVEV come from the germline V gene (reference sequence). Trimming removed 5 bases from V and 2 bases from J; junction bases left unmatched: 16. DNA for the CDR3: TGTGCCAGCAGTCCCCGGACAGGGGAGAGTCTAGAAGGCAATCAGCCCCAGCATTTT. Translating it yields CASSPRTGESLEGNQPQHF.